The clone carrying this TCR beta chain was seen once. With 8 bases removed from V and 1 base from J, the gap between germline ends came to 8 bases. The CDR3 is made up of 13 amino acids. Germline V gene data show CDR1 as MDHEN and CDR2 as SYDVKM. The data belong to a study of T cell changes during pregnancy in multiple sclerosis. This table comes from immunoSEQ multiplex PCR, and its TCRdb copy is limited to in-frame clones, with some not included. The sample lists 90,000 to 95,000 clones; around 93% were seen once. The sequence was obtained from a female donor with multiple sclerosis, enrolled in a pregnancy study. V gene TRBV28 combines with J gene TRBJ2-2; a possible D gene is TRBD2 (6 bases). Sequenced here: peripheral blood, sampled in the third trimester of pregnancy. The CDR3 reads CASLSGNTGELFF. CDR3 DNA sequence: TGTGCCAGCCTTAGCGGGAACACCGGGGAGCTGTTTTTT.